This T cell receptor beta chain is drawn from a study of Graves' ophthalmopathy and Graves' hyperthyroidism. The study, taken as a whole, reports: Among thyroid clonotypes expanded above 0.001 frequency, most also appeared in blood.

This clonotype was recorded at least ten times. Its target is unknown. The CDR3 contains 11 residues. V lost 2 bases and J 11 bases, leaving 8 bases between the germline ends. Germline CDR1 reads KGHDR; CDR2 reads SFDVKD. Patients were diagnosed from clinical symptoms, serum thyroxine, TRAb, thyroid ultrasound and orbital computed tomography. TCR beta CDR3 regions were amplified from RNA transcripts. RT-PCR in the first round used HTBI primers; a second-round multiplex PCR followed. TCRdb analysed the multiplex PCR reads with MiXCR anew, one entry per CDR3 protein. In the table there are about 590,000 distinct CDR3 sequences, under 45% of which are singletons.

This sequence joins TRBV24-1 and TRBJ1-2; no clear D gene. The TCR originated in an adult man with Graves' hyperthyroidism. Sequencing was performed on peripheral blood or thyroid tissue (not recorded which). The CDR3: CATSDSGYYTF. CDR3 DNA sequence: TGTGCCACCAGTGATTCGGGTTATTACACCTTC.